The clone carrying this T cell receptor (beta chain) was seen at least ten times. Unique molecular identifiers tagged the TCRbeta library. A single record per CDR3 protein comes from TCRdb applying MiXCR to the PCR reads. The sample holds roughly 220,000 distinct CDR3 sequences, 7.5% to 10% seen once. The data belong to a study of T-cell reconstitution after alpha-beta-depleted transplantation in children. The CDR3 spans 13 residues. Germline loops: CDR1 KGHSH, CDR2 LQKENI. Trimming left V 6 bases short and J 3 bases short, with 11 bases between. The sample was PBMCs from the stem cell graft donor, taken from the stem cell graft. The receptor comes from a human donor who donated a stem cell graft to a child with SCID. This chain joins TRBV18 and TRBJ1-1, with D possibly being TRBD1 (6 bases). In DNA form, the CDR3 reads TGTGCCAGCTCGCGAGAGGGGGACACTGAAGCTTTCTTT. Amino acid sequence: CASSREGDTEAFF.